A selection of T cell receptor beta chains follows, all from one sample in a study of beta chain features in type 1 diabetes. Method: immunoSEQ multiplex PCR; TCRdb's copy keeps in-frame clones and lacks some. This table holds roughly 220,000 clones, 16% found once. The sequencing input was naive CD4+ T cells from blood. The receptors come from a man aged 25 to 40 with type 1 diabetes. Both conserved end residues are part of each CDR3. The D gene is left open where the match is weak. Part of the rows lack a size; the others show once, few, many or a class for expanded clones.

size: NA
J: TRBJ2-3
V: TRBV2
D: NA
CDR3: CASSGTTGGDTQYF
DNA: TGTGCCAGCAGTGGGACGACAGGAGGAGATACGCAGTATTTT

size: NA
J: TRBJ1-1
V: TRBV29-1
D: TRBD1
CDR3: CSVHRPGTGFTEAFF
DNA: TGCAGCGTTCACCGTCCCGGGACAGGGTTCACTGAAGCTTTCTTT

size: NA
J: TRBJ2-7
V: TRBV29-1
D: NA
CDR3: CSVARQVSYEQYF
DNA: TGCAGCGTTGCCCGACAGGTCTCCTACGAGCAGTACTTC

size: NA
J: TRBJ1-5
V: TRBV30
D: NA
CDR3: CAWSLGGGQPQHF
DNA: TGTGCCTGGAGCCTGGGGGGTGGACAGCCCCAGCATTTT

size: few
J: TRBJ2-3
V: TRBV9
D: TRBD1
CDR3: CASSRTGPDTQYF
DNA: TGTGCCAGCAGCCGGACAGGCCCAGATACGCAGTATTTT

size: few
J: TRBJ2-3
V: TRBV18
D: TRBD2
CDR3: CASSPILASSTDTQYF
DNA: TGTGCCAGCTCACCTATACTAGCGTCGAGCACAGATACGCAGTATTTT

size: few
J: TRBJ2-7
V: TRBV29-1
D: NA
CDR3: CSVADYEQYF
DNA: TGCAGCGTTGCAGATTACGAGCAGTACTTC

size: few
J: TRBJ1-2
V: TRBV29-1
D: NA
CDR3: CSGEQGAGYGYTF
DNA: TGCAGCGGGGAACAGGGCGCCGGCTATGGCTACACCTTC

size: once
J: TRBJ2-2
V: TRBV4-1
D: NA
CDR3: CASSQQTFTGELFF
DNA: TGCGCCAGCAGCCAACAGACATTCACCGGGGAGCTGTTTTTT

size: NA
J: TRBJ2-1
V: TRBV9
D: NA
CDR3: CASSVAIGGNEQFF
DNA: TGTGCCAGCAGCGTAGCGATCGGTGGCAATGAGCAGTTCTTC

size: few
J: TRBJ2-1
V: TRBV29-1
D: NA
CDR3: CSAAGSNNEQFF
DNA: TGCAGCGCCGCGGGCTCAAACAATGAGCAGTTCTTC

size: NA
J: TRBJ2-7
V: TRBV13
D: TRBD1
CDR3: CASSSTTGYYEQYF
DNA: TGTGCCAGCAGCTCGACGACAGGGTACTACGAGCAGTACTTC

size: few
J: TRBJ2-7
V: TRBV29-1
D: NA
CDR3: CSAETGYEQYF
DNA: TGCAGCGCCGAGACAGGCTACGAGCAGTACTTC

size: NA
J: TRBJ2-7
V: TRBV4-2
D: NA
CDR3: CASSQAAGQGDAYEQYF
DNA: TGTGCCAGCAGCCAAGCAGCAGGGCAGGGCGATGCCTACGAGCAGTACTTC

size: few
J: TRBJ1-2
V: TRBV19
D: TRBD1
CDR3: CASGPRTGNGYTF
DNA: TGTGCCAGTGGGCCACGGACAGGGAATGGCTACACCTTC

size: NA
J: TRBJ2-1
V: TRBV18
D: TRBD2
CDR3: CASSKGLADYNEQFF
DNA: TGTGCCAGCTCGAAGGGACTAGCGGACTACAATGAGCAGTTCTTC